This entry is about one T cell receptor (beta chain). This record comes from a study of shared clonotypes between healthy human individuals. Overall study context: Three CD4 naive, three CD4 memory, two CD8 naive and one CD8 memory plate were used per donor.

CD45RO-negative, CCR7-selected cells formed the naive CD8 fraction, which excluded terminally differentiated effector memory CD45RA+ cells. Each sample came from a Caucasian adult donor living in Nashville, Tennessee. In replicate PCRs of sorted subsets, around 200 ng DNA, approximately 30,000 T cell genomes, was used. As handled by the study authors: Filtering differed, since immunoSEQ gave only junction sequences and no quality scores. The assay was immunoSEQ multiplex PCR, and TCRdb's table has in-frame clones only and misses some. The V and J calls and clone size come from that table; D and trimming were worked out from the DNA. The data show hundreds of thousands of clones, with more than 85% seen just once and 24% held by the top ten. CDR3 length equals 14 residues. Germline V CDR1 and CDR2: SEHNR, FQNEAQ (reference sequence). After removal of 5 bases from V and 2 bases from J, the junction contained 6 bases not matched to a gene.

This chain connects TRBV7-9 to TRBJ2-7, with 7 bases lining up with TRBD1. This TCR was recovered from a man aged 30 to 45 in good health. Sequencing input: naive CD8+ T cells sorted from blood. CDR3 coding DNA: TGTGCCAGCAGCATTACAGGGGCGCCCTACGAGCAGTACTTC. This encodes CASSITGAPYEQYF.